The rows below give T cell receptor beta chains drawn from one sample of a study of shared clonotypes between healthy human individuals. TCRdb's copy holds only in-frame clones and misses some; the assay was immunoSEQ multiplex PCR. The sample contains roughly 590,000 clones, over 95% of which appear only once. The sample was naive CD8+ T cells sorted from blood. These receptors were taken from a woman aged 25 to 39 in good health. Both conserved end residues are part of each CDR3. D genes are given only for firm matches. Size values are once, few and many counts, or a class for expanded clones, and some rows have none.

CDR3aa: CASSGSINSYNEQFF; CDR3nt: TGTGCCAGCAGTGGGTCCATAAACTCCTACAATGAGCAGTTCTTC; abundance: once; v_gene: TRBV2; d_gene: .; j_gene: TRBJ2-1
CDR3aa: CASSPKTAYEQYF; CDR3nt: TGTGCCAGCAGTCCGAAGACAGCTTACGAGCAGTACTTC; abundance: .; v_gene: TRBV7-9; d_gene: .; j_gene: TRBJ2-7
CDR3aa: CASSEAPGANYGYTF; CDR3nt: TGTGCCAGCAGTGAAGCGCCCGGAGCTAACTATGGCTACACCTTC; abundance: once; v_gene: TRBV2; d_gene: .; j_gene: TRBJ1-2
CDR3aa: CASGHGLGYEQYF; CDR3nt: TGTGCCAGCGGCCACGGGTTAGGGTACGAGCAGTACTTC; abundance: .; v_gene: TRBV11-2; d_gene: .; j_gene: TRBJ2-7
CDR3aa: CASSFDRNSGANVLTF; CDR3nt: TGCGCCAGCAGCTTTGATCGAAACTCTGGGGCCAACGTCCTGACTTTC; abundance: .; v_gene: TRBV5-1; d_gene: .; j_gene: TRBJ2-6
CDR3aa: CASSLIFQPGLRKGEQFF; CDR3nt: TGTGCCAGCAGTTTGATCTTCCAGCCGGGACTACGGAAGGGGGAGCAGTTCTTC; abundance: .; v_gene: TRBV28; d_gene: TRBD2; j_gene: TRBJ2-1
CDR3aa: CASSFFGVNTGELFF; CDR3nt: TGTGCCAGCAGTTTTTTCGGGGTGAACACCGGGGAGCTGTTTTTT; abundance: .; v_gene: TRBV27; d_gene: .; j_gene: TRBJ2-2
CDR3aa: CASTPPKGRLSNQPQHF; CDR3nt: TGTGCCAGTACCCCCCCAAAAGGCAGACTTAGCAATCAGCCCCAGCATTTT; abundance: .; v_gene: TRBV19; d_gene: .; j_gene: TRBJ1-5
CDR3aa: CASSSDTGELFF; CDR3nt: TGTGCCAGCAGCTCCGACACCGGGGAGCTGTTTTTT; abundance: .; v_gene: TRBV7-9; d_gene: .; j_gene: TRBJ2-2
CDR3aa: CASSPGTGISYGYTF; CDR3nt: TGTGCCAGCAGCCCCGGGACAGGGATAAGCTATGGCTACACCTTC; abundance: .; v_gene: TRBV5-6; d_gene: TRBD1; j_gene: TRBJ1-2